These 6 T cell receptor beta chains originate from one sample sequenced in a study of cytomegalovirus exposure and HLA in healthy donors. In the PCR, 60 Vbeta and 13 Jbeta primers were used. The repertoire was sequenced with immunoSEQ multiplex PCR; TCRdb's copy has only in-frame clones and lacks some. The table records about 110,000 clones, 67% of them present only once. Input material: PBMCs. The receptors were sampled from a man aged 18 to 29 in good health and CMV-seropositive.

The CDR3 here is CASSRTGDSADTQYF. CDR3 bases: TGTGCCAGCAGCCGGACAGGGGATTCAGCAGATACGCAGTATTTT. The genes are TRBV6-6 and TRBJ2-3, with 9 bases aligning to TRBD1. There are 15 residues in the CDR3. With 6 bases clipped from V and 4 bases from J, the junction kept 8 bases outside the gene matches. CDR1 MNHNY and CDR2 SVGAGI come from the germline V gene (reference sequence).

This clone occurred a few times. The chain employs TRBV14 and TRBJ2-1, with 11 bases lining up with TRBD2. This CDR3 is built from 14 residues. CDR1 is SGHDN and CDR2 is FVKESK in the germline V gene. Trimming removed 4 bases from V and 15 bases from J; junction bases left unmatched: 11. The CDR3 bases are TGTGCCAGCAGCCTAACTAGCGGGGGCTTTCCGTTGTTCTTC. Protein sequence: CASSLTSGGFPLFF. The full variable domain, rest sourced from reference TRBV14 and TRBJ2-1, is EAGVTQFPSHSVIEKGQTVTLRCDPISGHDNLYWYRRVMGKEIKFLLHFVKESKQDESGMPNNRFLAERTGGTYSTLKVQPAELEDSGVYFCASSLTSGGFPLFFGPGTRLTVL.

The chain recombines TRBV5-1 with TRBJ2-2, with 8 bases matching TRBD2. CDR1 is SGHRS, CDR2 YFSETQ, per germline. V was pared by 4 bases and J by 5 bases, with 7 bases of the junction left unmatched. The CDR3 has 15 residues. The CDR3 coding sequence is TGCGCCAGCAGCCCCGGGGGGGCCGATACCGGGGAGCTGTTTTTT. The encoded protein is CASSPGGADTGELFF.

This clone was observed a single time. The J gene is TRBJ2-4, the V gene TRBV7-3, with D possibly TRBD2 on 6 matching bases. The CDR3 has 17 amino acids. V lost 1 base and J lost 0, with 13 bases in between. Per germline, CDR1 SGHTA and CDR2 FQGTGA. The CDR3 nucleotides read TGTGCCAGCAGCTTAAGGGGACTTGTTCTAGCCAAAAACATTCAGTACTTC. Protein: CASSLRGLVLAKNIQYF. The full variable domain, rest sourced from reference TRBV7-3 and TRBJ2-4, is GAGVSQTPSNKVTEKGKYVELRCDPISGHTALYWYRQSLGQGPEFLIYFQGTGAADDSGLPNDRFFAVRPEGSVSTLKIQRTERGDSAVYLCASSLRGLVLAKNIQYFGAGTRLSVL.

The rearrangement links TRBV28 to TRBJ1-4; D might be TRBD1 (6 bases). The CDR3 extends over 18 amino acids. V gave up 3 bases and J gave up 3 bases, with 20 bases separating them. Germline CDR1 is MDHEN and CDR2 is SYDVKM. The CDR3 region has the DNA TGTGCCAGCAGTTTTTCCTTTGGACAGAGGAAATCTAATGAAAAACTGTTTTTT. It specifies CASSFSFGQRKSNEKLFF.

The V gene is TRBV9, the J gene TRBJ2-5; 9 bases agree with TRBD2. This CDR3 is 16 amino acids long. The V segment lost 0 bases and the J segment 2 bases; nucleotides outside the gene matches: 5. Germline V gene lookup returns CDR1 SGDLS and CDR2 YYNGEE. The CDR3 spells CASSVGLRGGQETQYF. DNA for the CDR3: TGTGCCAGCAGCGTAGGATTGCGGGGGGGTCAAGAGACCCAGTACTTC.